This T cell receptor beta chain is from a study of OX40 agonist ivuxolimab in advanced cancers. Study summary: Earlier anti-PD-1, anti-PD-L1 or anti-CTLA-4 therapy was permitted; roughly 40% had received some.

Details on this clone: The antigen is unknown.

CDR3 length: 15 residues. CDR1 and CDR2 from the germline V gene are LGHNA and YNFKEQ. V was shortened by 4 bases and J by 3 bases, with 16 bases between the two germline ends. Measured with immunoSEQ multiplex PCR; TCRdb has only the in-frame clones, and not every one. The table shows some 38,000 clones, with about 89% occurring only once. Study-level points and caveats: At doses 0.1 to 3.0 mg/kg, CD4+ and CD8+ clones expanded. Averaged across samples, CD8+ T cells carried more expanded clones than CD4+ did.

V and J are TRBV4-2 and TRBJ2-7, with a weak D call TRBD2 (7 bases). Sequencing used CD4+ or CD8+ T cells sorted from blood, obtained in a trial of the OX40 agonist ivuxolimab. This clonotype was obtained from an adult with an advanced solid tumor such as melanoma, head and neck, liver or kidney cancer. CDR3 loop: CASSPRWGGLYEQYF. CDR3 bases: TGTGCCAGCAGCCCCCGGTGGGGGGGGCTCTACGAGCAGTACTTC.